This section outlines one T cell receptor (beta chain) sequence together with its context. This clonotype showed up just once. Its specific antigen is unknown. No clone much larger than this one lies a single base away; base qualities are absent. Weak support is all one read offers. The method behind the library was 5' RACE. Reads for this sample came from an Illumina HiSeq 2500. A second PCR of roughly 6 to 11 cycles was performed with a sample-barcoded 5' primer and a J-beta primer mix. A unique molecular identifier was introduced onto each TCR beta cDNA molecule by a template-switch 5' adaptor carrying 12 random nucleotides. Each sample yielded at least 2.5 million CDR3-containing paired-end reads. The Mint cDNA synthesis kit, primed by a TRBC-specific oligonucleotide, was used to synthesize first-strand cDNA from all RNA. Following uracil-DNA glycosylase treatment, a first 18-cycle PCR with universal primers M1SS and BC2_uni_R was performed on all cDNA. In the paper's pipeline: For normalization, 1 million high-quality reads were randomly selected from each sample, with every read carrying a distinct molecular identifier. Reads sharing molecular identifiers were discarded rather than binned into consensus sequences. MiTCR, with a Q25 quality threshold and the strictest error-elimination algorithm, was used for CDR3 identification, clonotype clustering and error correction. A nonparametric unseen species model with Euler transformation was used to estimate lower-bound total TCR beta diversity. TCRdb took the public reads, trimmed them with fastp at Q25, ran MiXCR for clone calling and kept in-frame beta chains. Entries that share a CDR3 protein sequence are merged under the most common genes and DNA. None of the V and J calls come from the authors' own analysis; TCRdb made them. In all, the sample holds some 1.7 million distinct CDR3 sequences, and 28% of those were seen once. The ten most abundant clones make up around 7.7% of the sample.

The roughly 37 donors, aged about 6 to 95 years, were systemically healthy Caucasian individuals from Russia. Each donor gave 8 to 10 milliliters of peripheral blood, drawn into EDTA-treated Vacutainer tubes. Ficoll-Paque density-gradient centrifugation was used to isolate PBMCs, with at least 6.5 million per sample. Trizol reagent was used to extract total RNA from the PBMCs, yielding at least 6 micrograms per sample. For every donor, flow cytometry on a PBMC aliquot measured the percentage of naive CD45RAhigh/CD27high T cells. This sample is drawn from a study of blood T cells in healthy people across ages (dated by TCRdb to about 2015). A note on the overall study: In model experiments, template switching captured about one uniquely barcoded TCR beta cDNA molecule for every two T cells. The study measured age-related changes in TCR beta repertoire diversity using deep sequencing normalized with unique cDNA molecular identifiers. Four age groups were formed from the donors: young (average 16 years), middle-aged (approximately 42), aged (approximately 60) and long-lived (less than 85). To avoid experimental bias, donors of different ages were randomly spread across the sequencing lanes. The study analyzed two additional independent replicas of 1 million unique cDNA reads from the same blood draw for two donors, one aged 18 to 29 and one aged 80 or older. What the authors observed across the whole study: There was a strong correlation between observed TCR beta diversity and the percentage of naive T cells measured by flow cytometry. Bulk unsorted PBMC profiling prevented conclusive comparison of naive and antigen-experienced compartments. Compared with the aged group, the long-lived group had more naive CD4+ T cells, fewer expanded clones and increased TCR diversity, a pattern suggesting age selection. Total diversity estimates from one million sequenced T cells were considered lower bounds and underestimates. Observed TCR beta diversity per million T cells fell roughly linearly with age, and a significant reduction was already apparent by age approximately 40. The CMV infection status of donors was not known, potentially confounding age-related changes in expanded clonotypes.

The clonotype originates from a woman in her twenties or thirties in good health. The sample was blood.

The nucleotides read TGTGCCAGCAGCCGAGGGACAGGGTCGGATGAGCAGTTCTTC. Its protein product is CASSRGTGSDEQFF. The chain is made from TRBV6-5 and TRBJ2-1; the central 9 bases match TRBD1. The junction shows trimming of 6 bases on V and 8 bases on J, and the gene matches do not reach 8 bases of it. Reading the germline V gene gives CDR1 MNHEY and CDR2 SVGAGI. Spanning cysteine to phenylalanine, the CDR3 consists of 14 amino acids. CDR3 DNA only is kept here, 42 bases in frame from base 1.